This T cell receptor beta chain appears in the sequencing data of a study of cytomegalovirus exposure and HLA in healthy donors. Across the study: A later analysis reported the 120 or so validation repertoires used the same platform as the approximately 660 first-cohort repertoires.

Study-wide results and limits: Confirmation in vitro established that three CMV-associated chains were specific for CMV antigens. Cytomegalovirus association was listed for around 180 TCR beta chains.

Clones were read by immunoSEQ multiplex PCR, and TCRdb kept only the in-frame ones, dropping some. The data hold tens of thousands of clones, with 93% observed a single time. To note about this clone: What it recognizes is unknown.

V gave up 6 bases and J gave up 1 base, with 12 bases separating them. There are 14 residues in the CDR3. Germline V lookup: CDR1 MNHEY, CDR2 SMNVEV (reference sequence). This receptor was obtained from a woman aged 25 to 39 in good health and CMV-seronegative. The chain is built from TRBV27 and TRBJ1-1, with unresolved D. Sequencing used PBMCs. CDR3 in amino acids: CASRHQVRNTEAFF. CDR3 DNA: TGTGCCAGCAGACACCAGGTGAGGAACACTGAAGCTTTCTTT.